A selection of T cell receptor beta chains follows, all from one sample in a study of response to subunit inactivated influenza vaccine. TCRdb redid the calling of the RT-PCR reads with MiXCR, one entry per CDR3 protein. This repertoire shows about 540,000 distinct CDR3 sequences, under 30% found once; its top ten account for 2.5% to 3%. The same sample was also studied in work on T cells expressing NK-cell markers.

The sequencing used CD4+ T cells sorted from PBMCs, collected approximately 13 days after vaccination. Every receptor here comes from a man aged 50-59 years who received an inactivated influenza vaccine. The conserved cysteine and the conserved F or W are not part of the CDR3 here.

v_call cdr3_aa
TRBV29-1 SVSQGGGGEKLF
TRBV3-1 ASSQGGTPEAF
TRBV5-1 ASSPPYRQGSYEQY
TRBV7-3 ASRRLAADWISNEQF
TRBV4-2 ASSQGKSGRSTDTQY
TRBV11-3 ASSQGTSGIYNEQF
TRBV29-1 SGGVYTEAF
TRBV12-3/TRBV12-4 ASSGISSSPLH
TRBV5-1 ASSLARAGQGARETQY
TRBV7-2 ASSPPTPHNVLT
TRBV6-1 ASSQHSGTSHINEQF
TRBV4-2 ASSPGTRLQETQY
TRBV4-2 ASSPRTSVDTQY
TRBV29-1 SVGNREGGAF
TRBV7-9 ATGDGNEQF
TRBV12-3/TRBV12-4 ASSFKSGGPTDTQY
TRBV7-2 ASSTRVTGVRTDTQY
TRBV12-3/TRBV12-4 AITHPGLAGGSGELF
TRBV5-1 ASSSGGGENIQY
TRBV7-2 ASSPGQGVNEKLF
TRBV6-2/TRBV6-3 ASRVARSPLH
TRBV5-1 ASSTRTGGWETQY
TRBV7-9 ASSDRRQDEQY
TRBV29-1 SVGTVGYT
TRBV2 ASSGRGLQPQH
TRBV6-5 ASSKGKGIQY
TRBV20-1 SARPSGVSYEQY
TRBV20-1 SAPLRRVLNNEQF
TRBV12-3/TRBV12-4 ASSLSGRFYNEQF